This T cell receptor (beta chain) comes out of a study of T-cell reconstitution after alpha-beta-depleted transplantation in children (dated by TCRdb to 2016 to 2017). At the level of the whole study: T-cell immune reconstitution after TCRalphabeta/CD19-depleted allogeneic hematopoietic cell transplantation in children was quantitatively tracked in the study by means of TCR repertoire profiling.

This clonotype has just a few counts. Which antigen it targets is not known. Qualities for individual bases were not recorded, and no much larger clone is one base off. Preparation of the library involved PCR. The sequencer was an Illumina HiSeq 2500. TCR libraries were prepared with molecular barcoding, using unique molecular identifiers to normalize TCRbeta repertoire quantification. Through fastp at Q25 and MiXCR, TCRdb rebuilt clones from the public reads, retaining in-frame beta chains. Merged by CDR3 protein, the rows form single entries marked with the most common genes and DNA. This sample lists about 540,000 distinct CDR3 sequences; about a sixth were detected once. The leading ten clones occupy approximately 3% of the sample. This clonotype was sampled from a human donor who donated a stem cell graft to a child with acute lymphoblastic leukemia. Sample: PBMCs from the stem cell graft donor, taken from the stem cell graft.

CDR3 loop: CASSPRGEATDTQYF. The bases read TGTGCCAGCAGTCCCCGTGGCGAGGCCACAGATACGCAGTATTTT. The chain uses TRBV28 and TRBJ2-3; the D gene assignment is ambiguous. From the cysteine up to the phenylalanine, the CDR3 has a length of 15 residues. Left in the record is the CDR3 DNA by itself, 45 bases read in frame from the first base. Per the germline V gene, MDHEN is the CDR1 and SYDVKM is the CDR2. V was cut back by 5 bases and J by 2 bases, leaving a gap of 14 bases between them. Full variable domain (CDR3 extended with the reference TRBV28 and TRBJ2-3 proteins): DVKVTQSSRYLVKRTGEKVFLECVQDMDHENMFWYRQDPGLGLRLIYFSYDVKMKEKGDIPEGYSVSREKKERFSLILESASTNQTSMYLCASSPRGEATDTQYFGPGTRLTVL.